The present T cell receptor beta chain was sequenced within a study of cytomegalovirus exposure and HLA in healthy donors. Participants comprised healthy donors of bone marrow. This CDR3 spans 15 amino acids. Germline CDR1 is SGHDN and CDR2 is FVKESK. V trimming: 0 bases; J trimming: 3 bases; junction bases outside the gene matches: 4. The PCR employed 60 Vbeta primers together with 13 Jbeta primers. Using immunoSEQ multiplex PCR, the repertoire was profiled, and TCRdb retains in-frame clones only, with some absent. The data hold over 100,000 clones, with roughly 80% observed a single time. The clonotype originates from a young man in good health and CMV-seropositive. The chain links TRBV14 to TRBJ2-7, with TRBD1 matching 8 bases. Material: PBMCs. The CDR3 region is CASSQDLDRVYEQYF. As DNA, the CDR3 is TGTGCCAGCAGCCAAGATTTGGACAGGGTCTACGAGCAGTACTTC.